Presented here are 9 T cell receptor beta chains from one specimen sequenced in a study of CD4 T cells in relation to SARS-CoV-2 and coronaviruses. The protocol was immunoSEQ multiplex PCR, while the TCRdb copy is restricted to in-frame clones and leaves out a portion. The sample has around 21,000 clones; about 69% are singletons. Which antigens these TCRs recognize remains unknown. CD4+ T cells from unexposed donors were obtained before the COVID-19 pandemic (2011-2018). CD4+ T cells were isolated from the cells after roughly 11 days of culture. The sequencing input was CD4+ T cells from PBMCs, cultured in vitro. The receptors stem from a human donor in good health.

The chain carries TRBV5-1 and TRBJ2-5; 9 positions match TRBD1. The CDR3 loop spans 16 amino acids. Trimming took 4 bases from V and 1 from J; bases not matched to a gene: 8. CDR1 SGHRS and CDR2 YFSETQ come from the germline V gene. The CDR3 here is CASSQAGTGIQETQYF. The CDR3 region has the DNA TGCGCCAGCAGCCAAGCCGGGACAGGGATCCAAGAGACCCAGTACTTC. Based on the CDR3 plus reference TRBV5-1 and TRBJ2-5, the full variable domain is KAGVTQTPRYLIKTRGQQVTLSCSPISGHRSVSWYQQTPGQGLQFLFEYFSETQRNKGNFPGRFSGRQFSNSRSEMNVSTLELGDSALYLCASSQAGTGIQETQYFGPGTRLLVL.

The gene calls are TRBV11-2 and TRBJ1-6, with D possibly matching TRBD1 (5 bases). The germline V gene encodes CDR1 SGHAT and CDR2 FQNNGV. CDR3 length: 15 amino acids. The V gene lost 0 bases and the J gene lost 9 bases, with 12 bases spanning the gap. The CDR3 nucleotides are TGTGCCAGCAGCTTAGAAGTCCCAGGGATTTCACCCCTCCACTTT. Its protein is CASSLEVPGISPLHF.

This clone appeared once. The rearrangement joins TRBV7-6 to TRBJ2-6; D is ambiguous. Trimming removed 1 base at V and 0 bases at J, with 10 bases between. Germline V gene sequence: CDR1 SGHVS, CDR2 FNYEAQ. The CDR3 runs 17 residues. The CDR3 sequence: CASSLEVQISGANVLTF. CDR3 DNA sequence: TGTGCCAGCAGCTTAGAAGTTCAAATCTCTGGGGCCAACGTCCTGACTTTC.

The CDR3 DNA is TGTGCCAGCTCACTTAGCGGGGATCCCCCCCACGAGCAGTACTTC. Translated, it gives CASSLSGDPPHEQYF. This chain joins TRBV18 and TRBJ2-7, with TRBD2 identical over 8 bases. The CDR3 runs 15 residues. The V gene's germline CDR1 is KGHSH and CDR2 LQKENI. The V gene end was trimmed by 4 bases and the J gene end by 5 bases; junction bases not matched to a gene: 10.

This chain uses TRBV27 with TRBJ1-5, with D perhaps TRBD1 (5 bases). This CDR3 contains 19 residues. Germline V gene sequence: CDR1 MNHEY, CDR2 SMNVEV (reference sequence). V was cut by 7 bases and J by 0 bases, with 25 bases left in between. Here the CDR3 reads CASIFVMGTFFLSNQPQHF. The CDR3 region has the DNA TGTGCCAGCATCTTCGTTATGGGGACCTTCTTCCTTAGCAATCAGCCCCAGCATTTT.

This chain connects TRBV27 to TRBJ2-7, with D tentatively TRBD1 (6 bases). Per the germline V gene, CDR1 is MNHEY and CDR2 is SMNVEV (reference sequence). The CDR3 extends over 14 amino acids. V was shortened by 6 bases and J by 3 bases, with 15 bases between the two germline ends. The CDR3 DNA is TGTGCCAGCAGCCAAGGGACCAGGGGCTACGAGCAGTACTTC. Its protein is CASSQGTRGYEQYF.

The chain recombines TRBV5-4 with TRBJ1-1; D remains ambiguous. This CDR3 has 15 amino acids. V lost 0 bases and J 0 bases, leaving 9 bases between the germline ends. Germline V lookup: CDR1 SGHNT, CDR2 YYREEE (reference sequence). The CDR3 spells CASSLEGEMNTEAFF. Here the CDR3 DNA reads TGTGCCAGCAGCTTGGAGGGAGAAATGAACACTGAAGCTTTCTTT. The full variable domain, completed using reference TRBV5-4 and TRBJ1-1, is ETGVTQSPTHLIKTRGQQVTLRCSSQSGHNTVSWYQQALGQGPQFIFQYYREEENGRGNFPPRFSGLQFPNYSSELNVNALELDDSALYLCASSLEGEMNTEAFFGQGTRLTVV.

This clone was picked up a small number of times. The chain employs TRBV6-5 and TRBJ2-2; a possible D gene is TRBD2 (6 bases). Trimming took 7 bases from V and 8 from J, leaving 20 bases between them. The CDR3 is 15 amino acids. Germline CDR1 MNHEY, CDR2 SVGAGI. The CDR3: CASTIGTGRAGELFF. CDR3 DNA: TGTGCCAGCACCATTGGGACTGGACGGGCGGGGGAGCTGTTTTTT.

The V and J genes are TRBV18 and TRBJ2-3, with D possibly called TRBD1 or TRBD2 (5 bases each). Between the trimmed V and J ends, which lost 2 bases and 15 bases, there was a span of 15 bases. Germline CDR1 and CDR2: KGHSH and LQKENI. The length of the CDR3 is 12 residues. The CDR3 DNA is TGTGCCAGCTCACCAATTGGGGGAGAGGGTTATTTT. As protein: CASSPIGGEGYF.